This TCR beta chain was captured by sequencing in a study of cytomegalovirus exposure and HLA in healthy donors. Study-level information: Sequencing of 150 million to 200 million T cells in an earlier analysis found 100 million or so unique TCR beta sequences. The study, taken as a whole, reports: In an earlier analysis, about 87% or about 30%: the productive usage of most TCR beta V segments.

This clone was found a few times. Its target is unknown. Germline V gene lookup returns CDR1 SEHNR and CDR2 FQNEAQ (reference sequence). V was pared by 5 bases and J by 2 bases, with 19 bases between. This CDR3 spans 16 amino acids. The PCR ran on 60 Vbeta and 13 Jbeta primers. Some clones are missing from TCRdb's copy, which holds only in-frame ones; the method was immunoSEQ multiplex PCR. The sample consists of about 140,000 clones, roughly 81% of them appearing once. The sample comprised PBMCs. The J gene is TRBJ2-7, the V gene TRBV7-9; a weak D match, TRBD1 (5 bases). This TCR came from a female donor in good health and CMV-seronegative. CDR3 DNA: TGTGCCAGCAGCCAGGCGTCTAGACAGAACCCCTACGAGCAGTACTTC. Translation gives CASSQASRQNPYEQYF.